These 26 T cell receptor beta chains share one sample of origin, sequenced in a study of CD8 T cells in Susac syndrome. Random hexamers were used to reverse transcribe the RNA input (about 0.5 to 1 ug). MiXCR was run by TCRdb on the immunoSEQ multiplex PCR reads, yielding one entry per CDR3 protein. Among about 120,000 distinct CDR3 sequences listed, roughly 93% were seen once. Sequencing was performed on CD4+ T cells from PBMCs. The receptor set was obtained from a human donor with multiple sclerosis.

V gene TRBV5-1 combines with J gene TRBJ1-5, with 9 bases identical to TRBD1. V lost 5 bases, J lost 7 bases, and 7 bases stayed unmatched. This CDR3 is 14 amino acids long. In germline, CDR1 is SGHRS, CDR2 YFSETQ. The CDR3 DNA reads TGCGCCAGCAGACCAGGGACAGGGAAACAGCCCCAGCATTTT. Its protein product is CASRPGTGKQPQHF.

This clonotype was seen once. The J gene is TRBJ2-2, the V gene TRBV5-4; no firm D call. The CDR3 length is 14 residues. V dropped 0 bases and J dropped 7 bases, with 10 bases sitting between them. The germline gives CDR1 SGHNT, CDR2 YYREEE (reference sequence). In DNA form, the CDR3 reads TGTGCCAGCAGCTTGGCGGCTGGCGTCGGGGAGCTGTTTTTT. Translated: CASSLAAGVGELFF.

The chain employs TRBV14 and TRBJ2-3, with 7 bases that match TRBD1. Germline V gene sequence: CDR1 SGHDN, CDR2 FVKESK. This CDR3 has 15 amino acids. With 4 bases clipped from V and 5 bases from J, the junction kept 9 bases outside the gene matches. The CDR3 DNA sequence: TGTGCCAGCAGCCGTACCGGGACAGCGATAGATACGCAGTATTTT. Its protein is CASSRTGTAIDTQYF.

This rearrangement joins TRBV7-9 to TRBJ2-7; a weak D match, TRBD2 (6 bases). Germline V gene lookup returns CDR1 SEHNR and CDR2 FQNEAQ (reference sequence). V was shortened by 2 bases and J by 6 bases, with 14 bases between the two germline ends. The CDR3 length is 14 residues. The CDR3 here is CASSLRGAGSEQYF. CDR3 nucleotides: TGTGCCAGCAGCTTAAGGGGCGCGGGGAGCGAGCAGTACTTC. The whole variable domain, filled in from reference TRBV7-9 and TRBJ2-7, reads DTGVSQNPRHKITKRGQNVTFRCDPISEHNRLYWYRQTLGQGPEFLTYFQNEAQLEKSRLLSDRFSAERPKGSFSTLEIQRTEQGDSAMYLCASSLRGAGSEQYFGPGTRLTVT.

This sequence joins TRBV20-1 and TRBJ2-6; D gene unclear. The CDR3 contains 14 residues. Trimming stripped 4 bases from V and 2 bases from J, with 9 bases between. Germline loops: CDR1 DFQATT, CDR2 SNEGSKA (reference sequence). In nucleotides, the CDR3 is TGCAGTGCTATCCAGCAGACTGGGGCCAACGTCCTGACTTTC. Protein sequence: CSAIQQTGANVLTF.

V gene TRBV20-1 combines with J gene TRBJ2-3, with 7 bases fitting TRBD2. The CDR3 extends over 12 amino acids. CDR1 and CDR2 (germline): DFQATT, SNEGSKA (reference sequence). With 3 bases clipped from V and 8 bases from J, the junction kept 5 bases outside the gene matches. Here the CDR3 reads CSASPGEGTQYF. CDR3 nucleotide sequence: TGCAGTGCTAGCCCCGGGGAGGGTACGCAGTATTTT.

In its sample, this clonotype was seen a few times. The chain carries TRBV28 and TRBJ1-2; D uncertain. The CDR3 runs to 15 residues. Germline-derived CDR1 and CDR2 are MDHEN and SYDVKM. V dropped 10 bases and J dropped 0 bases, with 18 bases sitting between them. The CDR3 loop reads CATNRPQFSNYGYTF. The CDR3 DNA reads TGTGCCACCAACCGACCCCAGTTCTCTAACTATGGCTACACCTTC.

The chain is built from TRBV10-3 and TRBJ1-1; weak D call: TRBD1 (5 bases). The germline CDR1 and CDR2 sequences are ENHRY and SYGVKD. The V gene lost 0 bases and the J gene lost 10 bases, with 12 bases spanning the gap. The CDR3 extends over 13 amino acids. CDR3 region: CAISESRDFGAFF. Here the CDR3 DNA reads TGTGCCATCAGTGAGTCGAGGGACTTCGGAGCTTTCTTT.

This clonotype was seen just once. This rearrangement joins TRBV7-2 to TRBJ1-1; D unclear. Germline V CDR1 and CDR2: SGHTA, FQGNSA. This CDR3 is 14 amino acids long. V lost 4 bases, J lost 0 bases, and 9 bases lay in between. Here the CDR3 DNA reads TGTGCCAGCAGCTATCGGTATATGAACACTGAAGCTTTCTTT. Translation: CASSYRYMNTEAFF.

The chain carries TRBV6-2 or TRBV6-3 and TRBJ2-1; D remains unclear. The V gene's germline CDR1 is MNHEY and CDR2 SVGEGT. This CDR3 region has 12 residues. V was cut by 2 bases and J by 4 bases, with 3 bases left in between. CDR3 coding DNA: TGTGCCAGCAGTTACCAATACAATGAGCAGTTCTTC. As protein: CASSYQYNEQFF.

Here the CDR3 reads CASSYSRAGSVTGELFF. The CDR3 DNA reads TGTGCCAGCAGTTACTCGAGGGCGGGTTCGGTCACCGGGGAGCTGTTTTTT. The chain links TRBV6-5 to TRBJ2-2; D may be TRBD2 (5 bases). CDR1 is MNHEY and CDR2 is SVGAGI in the germline V gene. The CDR3 consists of 17 residues. V was cut by 0 bases and J by 4 bases, with 15 bases left in between.

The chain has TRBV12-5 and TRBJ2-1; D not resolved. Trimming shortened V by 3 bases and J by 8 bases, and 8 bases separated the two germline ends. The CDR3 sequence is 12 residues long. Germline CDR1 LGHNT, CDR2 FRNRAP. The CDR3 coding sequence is TGTGCTAGTGGTTTATCAGGCGATGAGCAGTTCTTC. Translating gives CASGLSGDEQFF.

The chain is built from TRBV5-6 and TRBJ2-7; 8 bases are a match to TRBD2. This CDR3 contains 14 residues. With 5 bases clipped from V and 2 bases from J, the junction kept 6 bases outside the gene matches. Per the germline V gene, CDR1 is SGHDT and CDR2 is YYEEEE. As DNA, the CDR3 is TGTGCCAGCAGTACCACTAGCGGAGCCTACGAGCAGTACTTC. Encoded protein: CASSTTSGAYEQYF.

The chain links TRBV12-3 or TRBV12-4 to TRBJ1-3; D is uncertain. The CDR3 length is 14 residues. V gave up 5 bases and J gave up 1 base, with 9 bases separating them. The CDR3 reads CASSIVASGNTIYF. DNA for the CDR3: TGTGCCAGCAGTATCGTGGCTTCTGGAAACACCATATATTTT.

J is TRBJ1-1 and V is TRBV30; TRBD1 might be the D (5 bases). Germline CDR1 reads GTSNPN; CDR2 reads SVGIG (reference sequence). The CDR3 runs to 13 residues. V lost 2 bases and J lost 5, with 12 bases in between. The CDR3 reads CAWSRSRGTEAFF. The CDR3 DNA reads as TGTGCCTGGAGTCGGAGTCGGGGGACTGAAGCTTTCTTT.

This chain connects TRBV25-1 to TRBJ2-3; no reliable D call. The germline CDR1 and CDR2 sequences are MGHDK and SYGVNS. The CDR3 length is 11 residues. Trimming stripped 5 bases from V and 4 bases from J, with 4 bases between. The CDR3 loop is CASSRSDTQYF. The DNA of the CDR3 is TGTGCCAGCAGTCGGTCAGATACGCAGTATTTT. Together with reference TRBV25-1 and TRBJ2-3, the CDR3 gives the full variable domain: EADIYQTPRYLVIGTGKKITLECSQTMGHDKMYWYQQDPGMELHLIHYSYGVNSTEKGDLSSESTVSRIRTEHFPLTLESARPSHTSQYLCASSRSDTQYFGPGTRLTVL.

The CDR3 coding sequence is TGCGCCAGCAGCTTGGCCTGGGCAGCCAATGAGCAGTTCTTC. It specifies CASSLAWAANEQFF. V and J are TRBV5-1 and TRBJ2-1; D is unresolved. Per germline, CDR1 SGHRS and CDR2 YFSETQ. The CDR3 is made up of 14 amino acids. V lost 0 bases, J lost 6 bases, and 10 bases lay in between.

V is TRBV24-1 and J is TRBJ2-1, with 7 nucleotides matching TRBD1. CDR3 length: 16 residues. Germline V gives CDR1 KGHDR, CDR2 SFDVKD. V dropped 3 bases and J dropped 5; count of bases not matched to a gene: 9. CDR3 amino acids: CATSDTSGQRHNEQFF. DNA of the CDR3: TGTGCCACCAGTGATACCTCGGGACAGAGACACAATGAGCAGTTCTTC.

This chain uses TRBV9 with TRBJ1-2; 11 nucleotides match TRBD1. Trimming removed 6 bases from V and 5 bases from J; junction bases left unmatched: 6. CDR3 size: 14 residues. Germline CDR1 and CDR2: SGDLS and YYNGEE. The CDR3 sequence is CASTGTGGHYGYTF. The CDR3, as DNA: TGTGCCAGCACCGGGACAGGGGGACATTATGGCTACACCTTC.

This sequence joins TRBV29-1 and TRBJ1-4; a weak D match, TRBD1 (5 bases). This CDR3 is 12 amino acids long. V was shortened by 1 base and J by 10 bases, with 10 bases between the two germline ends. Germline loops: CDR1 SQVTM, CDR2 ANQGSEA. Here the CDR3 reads CSVEVSRGKLFF. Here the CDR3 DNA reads TGCAGCGTTGAAGTATCGAGGGGAAAACTGTTTTTT.

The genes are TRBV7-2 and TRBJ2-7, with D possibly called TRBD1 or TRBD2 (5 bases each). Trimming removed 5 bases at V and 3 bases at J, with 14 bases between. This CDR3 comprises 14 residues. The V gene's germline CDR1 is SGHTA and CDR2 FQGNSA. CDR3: CASSPGPSRYEQYF. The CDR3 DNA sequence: TGTGCCAGCAGCCCGGGGCCCTCGCGCTACGAGCAGTACTTC.

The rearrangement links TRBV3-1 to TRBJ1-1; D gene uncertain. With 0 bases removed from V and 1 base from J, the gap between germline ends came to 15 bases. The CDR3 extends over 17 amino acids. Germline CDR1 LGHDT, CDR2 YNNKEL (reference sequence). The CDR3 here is CASSQDRPGSKNTEAFF. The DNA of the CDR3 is TGTGCCAGCAGCCAAGATCGGCCGGGATCGAAGAACACTGAAGCTTTCTTT.

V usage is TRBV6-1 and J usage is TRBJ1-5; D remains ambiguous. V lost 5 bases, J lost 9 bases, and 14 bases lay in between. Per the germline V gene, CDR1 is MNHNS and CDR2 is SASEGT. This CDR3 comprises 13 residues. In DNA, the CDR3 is TGTGCCAGCAGTCCTACTGGGTGGTGGCCCCAGCATTTT. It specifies CASSPTGWWPQHF.

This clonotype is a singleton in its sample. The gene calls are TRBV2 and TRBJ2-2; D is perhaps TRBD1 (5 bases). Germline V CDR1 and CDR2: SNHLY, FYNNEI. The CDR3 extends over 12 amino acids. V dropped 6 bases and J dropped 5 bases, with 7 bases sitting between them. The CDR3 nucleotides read TGTGCCAGCAGCAGGGATACCGGGGAGCTGTTTTTT. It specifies CASSRDTGELFF.

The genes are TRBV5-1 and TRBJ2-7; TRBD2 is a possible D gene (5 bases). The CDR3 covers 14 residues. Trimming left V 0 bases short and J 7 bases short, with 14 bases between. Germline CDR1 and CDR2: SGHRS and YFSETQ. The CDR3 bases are TGCGCCAGCAGCTTGGAAACGGGGTTGGGGGAGCAGTACTTC. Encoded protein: CASSLETGLGEQYF.

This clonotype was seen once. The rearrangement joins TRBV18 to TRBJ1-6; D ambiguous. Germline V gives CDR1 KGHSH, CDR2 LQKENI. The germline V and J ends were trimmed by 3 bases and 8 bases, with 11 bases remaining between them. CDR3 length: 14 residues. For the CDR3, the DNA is TGTGCCAGCTCACCGGGGAACGGATATTCACCCCTCCACTTT. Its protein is CASSPGNGYSPLHF.